The T cell receptor (beta chain) described here comes from a study of shared clonotypes between healthy human individuals. General study findings and limits: Non-shared clonotypes were found to have lower generation probabilities than the clonotypes that were shared by all four of the sorted-subset donors.

This was a deep-level run. Clones were read by immunoSEQ multiplex PCR, and TCRdb kept only the in-frame ones, dropping some. The repertoire consists of about 2.4 million clones, with more than 85% occurring once and the leading ten covering approximately 0.37%. Note on this clone: Its antigen remains unidentified.

The germline CDR1 and CDR2 sequences are MDHEN and SYDVKM. V lost 7 bases, J lost 3 bases, and 9 bases stayed unmatched. CDR3 length equals 15 residues. The chain has TRBV28 and TRBJ2-7; 10 nucleotides align to TRBD2. The sequence derives from a man in his late teens or twenties in good health. Some clones in this sample may be carry-over from other donors' samples. The sequencing sample was made of naive CD4+ T cells from PBMCs. Subset given: CD45RA+ positively selected. The chain's CDR3 is CASKGSGRTNYEQYF. For the CDR3, the DNA is TGTGCCAGCAAGGGTAGCGGGAGGACCAACTACGAGCAGTACTTC.